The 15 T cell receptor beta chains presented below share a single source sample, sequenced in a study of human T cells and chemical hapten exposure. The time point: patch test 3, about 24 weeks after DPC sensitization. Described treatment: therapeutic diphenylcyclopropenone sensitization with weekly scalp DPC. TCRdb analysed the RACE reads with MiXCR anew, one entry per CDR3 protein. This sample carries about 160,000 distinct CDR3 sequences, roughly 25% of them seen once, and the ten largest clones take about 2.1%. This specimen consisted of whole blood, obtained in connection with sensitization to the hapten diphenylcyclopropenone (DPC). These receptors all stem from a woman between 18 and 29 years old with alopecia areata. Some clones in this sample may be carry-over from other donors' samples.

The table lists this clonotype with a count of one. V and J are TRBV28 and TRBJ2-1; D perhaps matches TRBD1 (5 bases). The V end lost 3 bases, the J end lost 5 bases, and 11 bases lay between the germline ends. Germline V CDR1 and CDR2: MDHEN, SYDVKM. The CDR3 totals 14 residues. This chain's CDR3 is CASSFPTEHNEQFF. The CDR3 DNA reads TGTGCCAGCAGTTTCCCGACAGAACACAATGAGCAGTTCTTC.

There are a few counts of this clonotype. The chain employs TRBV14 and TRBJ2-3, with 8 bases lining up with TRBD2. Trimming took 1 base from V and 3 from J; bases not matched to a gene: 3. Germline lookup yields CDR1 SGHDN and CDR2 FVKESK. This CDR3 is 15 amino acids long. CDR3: CASSQVQRGTDTQYF. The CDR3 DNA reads TGTGCCAGCAGCCAAGTCCAGCGGGGGACAGATACGCAGTATTTT.

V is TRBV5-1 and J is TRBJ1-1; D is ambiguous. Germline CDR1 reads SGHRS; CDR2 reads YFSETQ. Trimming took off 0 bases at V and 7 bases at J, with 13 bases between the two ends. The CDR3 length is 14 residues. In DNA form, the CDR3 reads TGCGCCAGCAGCTTGGAAACCGGACGGCTTGAAGCTTTCTTT. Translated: CASSLETGRLEAFF.

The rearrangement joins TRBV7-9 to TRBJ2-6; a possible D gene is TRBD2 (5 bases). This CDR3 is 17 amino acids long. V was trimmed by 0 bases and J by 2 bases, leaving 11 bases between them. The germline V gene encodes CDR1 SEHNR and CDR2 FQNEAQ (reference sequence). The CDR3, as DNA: TGTGCCAGCAGCTTAGCGCTAGCAACTACTGGGGCCAACGTCCTGACTTTC. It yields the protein CASSLALATTGANVLTF.

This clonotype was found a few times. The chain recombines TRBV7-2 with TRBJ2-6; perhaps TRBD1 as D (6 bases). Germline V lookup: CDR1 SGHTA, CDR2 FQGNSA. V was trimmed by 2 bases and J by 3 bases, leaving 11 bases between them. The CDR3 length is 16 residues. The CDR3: CASSLRTVFGANVLTF. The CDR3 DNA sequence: TGTGCCAGCAGCTTAAGGACAGTATTTGGGGCCAACGTCCTGACTTTC.

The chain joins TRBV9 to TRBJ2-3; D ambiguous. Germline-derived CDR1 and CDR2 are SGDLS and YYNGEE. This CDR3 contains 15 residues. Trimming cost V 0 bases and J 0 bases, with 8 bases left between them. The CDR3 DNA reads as TGTGCCAGCAGCGTAGGAACAGCGAGCACAGATACGCAGTATTTT. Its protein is CASSVGTASTDTQYF.

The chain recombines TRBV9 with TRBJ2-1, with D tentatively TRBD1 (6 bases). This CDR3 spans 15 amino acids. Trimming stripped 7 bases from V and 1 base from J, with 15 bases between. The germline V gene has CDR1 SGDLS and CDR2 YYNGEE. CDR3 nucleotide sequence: TGTGCCAGCGGGGAGACAGGACCGTCCTACAATGAGCAGTTCTTC. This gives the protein CASGETGPSYNEQFF. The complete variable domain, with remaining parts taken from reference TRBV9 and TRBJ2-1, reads DSGVTQTPKHLITATGQRVTLRCSPRSGDLSVYWYQQSLDQGLQFLIQYYNGEERAKGNILERFSAQQFPDLHSELNLSSLELGDSALYFCASGETGPSYNEQFFGPGTRLTVL.

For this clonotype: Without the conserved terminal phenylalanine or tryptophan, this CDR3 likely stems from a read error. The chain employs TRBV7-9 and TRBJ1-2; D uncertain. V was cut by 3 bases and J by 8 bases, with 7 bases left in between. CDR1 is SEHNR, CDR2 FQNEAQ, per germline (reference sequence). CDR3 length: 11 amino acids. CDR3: CASSFVEGYTY. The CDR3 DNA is TGTGCCAGCAGCTTCGTCGAAGGCTACACCTAC.

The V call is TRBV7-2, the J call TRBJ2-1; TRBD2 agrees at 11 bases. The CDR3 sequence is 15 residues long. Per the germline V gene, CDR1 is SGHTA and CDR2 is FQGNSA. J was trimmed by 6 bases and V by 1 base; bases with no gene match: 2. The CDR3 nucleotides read TGTGCCAGCAGCTTAGGCCTAGCGGGAGGCAATGAGCAGTTCTTC. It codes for CASSLGLAGGNEQFF.

The CDR3 is CASSRGLRGSGTDTQYF. As DNA, the CDR3 is TGTGCCAGCAGCCGAGGCCTTCGGGGGTCGGGAACAGATACGCAGTATTTT. This chain uses TRBV7-3 with TRBJ2-3; D is perhaps TRBD2 (6 bases). Per germline, CDR1 SGHTA and CDR2 FQGTGA. There are 17 residues in the CDR3. Trimming pared 5 bases from V and 3 bases from J, leaving 21 bases between.

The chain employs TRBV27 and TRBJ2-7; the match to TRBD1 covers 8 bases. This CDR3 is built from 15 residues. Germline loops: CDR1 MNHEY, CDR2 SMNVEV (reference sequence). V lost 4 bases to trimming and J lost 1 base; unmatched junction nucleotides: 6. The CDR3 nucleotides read TGTGCCAGCAGTTCCAAGAGACAGGGGTCCTACGAGCAGTACTTC. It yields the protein CASSSKRQGSYEQYF.

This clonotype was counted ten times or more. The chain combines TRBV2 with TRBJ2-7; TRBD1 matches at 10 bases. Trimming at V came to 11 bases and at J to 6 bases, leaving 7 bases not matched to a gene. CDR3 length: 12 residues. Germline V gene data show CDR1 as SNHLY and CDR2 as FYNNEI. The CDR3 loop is CASGQGGPEQYF. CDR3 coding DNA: TGTGCCTCCGGACAGGGGGGACCCGAGCAGTACTTC. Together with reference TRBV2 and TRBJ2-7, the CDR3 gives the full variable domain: EPEVTQTPSHQVTQMGQEVILRCVPISNHLYFYWYRQILGQKVEFLVSFYNNEISEKSEIFDDQFSVERPDGSNFTLKIRSTKLEDSAMYFCASGQGGPEQYFGPGTRLTVT.

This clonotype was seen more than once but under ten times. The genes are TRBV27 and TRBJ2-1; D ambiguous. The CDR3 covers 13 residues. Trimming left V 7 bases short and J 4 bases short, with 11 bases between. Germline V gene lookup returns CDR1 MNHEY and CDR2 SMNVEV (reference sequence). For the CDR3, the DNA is TGTGCCAGCATGCCAGGTTCGTACAATGAGCAGTTCTTC. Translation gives CASMPGSYNEQFF.

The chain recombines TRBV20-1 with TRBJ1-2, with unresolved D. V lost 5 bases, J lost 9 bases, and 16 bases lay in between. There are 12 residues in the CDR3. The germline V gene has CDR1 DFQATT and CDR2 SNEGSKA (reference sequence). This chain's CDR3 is CSAGYQVLRYTF. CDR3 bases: TGCAGTGCTGGGTATCAGGTCCTTCGCTACACCTTC.

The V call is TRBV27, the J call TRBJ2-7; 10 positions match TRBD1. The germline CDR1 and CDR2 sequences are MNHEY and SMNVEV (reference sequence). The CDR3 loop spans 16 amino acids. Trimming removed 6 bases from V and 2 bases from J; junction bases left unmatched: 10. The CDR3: CASSSTGGTSPYEQYF. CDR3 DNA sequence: TGTGCCAGCAGCTCGACAGGGGGCACGTCCCCCTACGAGCAGTACTTC.